The present TCR beta chain was sequenced within a study of cytomegalovirus exposure and HLA in healthy donors. Regarding the study as a whole: TCR beta chains numbering 150 to 200 were designated cytomegalovirus-associated.

Primers included in the PCR were 60 Vbeta and 13 Jbeta primers. Produced via immunoSEQ multiplex PCR; TCRdb's table is partial and in-frame only. The table includes some 120,000 clones, around three quarters detected once. Details on this clone: No antigen is known for it. Compared with germline, one end of the junction differs, possibly owing to a read error.

This CDR3 is built from 16 residues. The germline gives CDR1 SEHNR, CDR2 FQNEAQ (reference sequence). The rearrangement links TRBV7-9 to TRBJ1-5; D gene unclear. The source of this sequence is a man under 40 in good health and CMV-seropositive. Sequencing was carried out using PBMCs. The DNA of the CDR3 is TGTTCCAGCAGCTTAAGAGGGTTCTATAGCAATCAGCCCCAGCATTTT. It encodes CSSSLRGFYSNQPQHF.